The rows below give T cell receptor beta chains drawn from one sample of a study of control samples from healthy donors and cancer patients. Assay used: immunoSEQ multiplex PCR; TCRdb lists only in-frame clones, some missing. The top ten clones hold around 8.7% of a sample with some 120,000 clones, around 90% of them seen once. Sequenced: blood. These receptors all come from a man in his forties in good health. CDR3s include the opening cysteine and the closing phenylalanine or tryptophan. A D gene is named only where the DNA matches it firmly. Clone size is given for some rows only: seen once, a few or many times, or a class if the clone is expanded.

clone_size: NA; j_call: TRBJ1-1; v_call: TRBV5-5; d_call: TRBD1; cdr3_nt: TGTGCCAGCAGCTATGACGCTCGACAGGGGGTAAGGATGAACACTGAAGCTTTCTTT; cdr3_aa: CASSYDARQGVRMNTEAFF
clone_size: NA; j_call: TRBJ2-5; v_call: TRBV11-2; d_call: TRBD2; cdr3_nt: TGTGCCAGCAGCTTAGGGGGGCTAGCGGGGGCCGGGACCCAGTACTTC; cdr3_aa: CASSLGGLAGAGTQYF
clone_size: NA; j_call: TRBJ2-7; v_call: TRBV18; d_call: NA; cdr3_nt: TGTGCCAGCTCACCGTCCAGGGGCGATGCCTACGAGCAGTACTTC; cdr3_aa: CASSPSRGDAYEQYF
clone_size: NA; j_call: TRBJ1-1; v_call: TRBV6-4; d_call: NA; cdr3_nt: TGTGCCAGCAGCAAGGATATTCAGAGGAACACTGAAGCTTTCTTT; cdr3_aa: CASSKDIQRNTEAFF
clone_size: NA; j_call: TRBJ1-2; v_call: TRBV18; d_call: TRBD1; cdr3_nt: TGTGCCAGCTCACGTGGACAGGGGGCGAGTCATGGCTACACCTTC; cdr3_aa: CASSRGQGASHGYTF
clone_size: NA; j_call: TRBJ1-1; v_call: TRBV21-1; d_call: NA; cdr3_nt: TGTGCCAGCAGCGCCTCCTCGGGGGGCCTCTTTATTCGGACTGAAGCTTTCTTT; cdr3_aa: CASSASSGGLFIRTEAFF
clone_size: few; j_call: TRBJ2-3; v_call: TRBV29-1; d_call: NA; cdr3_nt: TGCAGCGTCGGTAGCGCGGCCTACACAGATACGCAGTATTTT; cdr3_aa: CSVGSAAYTDTQYF
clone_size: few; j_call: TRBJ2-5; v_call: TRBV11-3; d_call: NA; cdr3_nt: TGTGCCAGCAGCCGAATCGCGACAGGACAAGAGACCCAGTACTTC; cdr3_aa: CASSRIATGQETQYF
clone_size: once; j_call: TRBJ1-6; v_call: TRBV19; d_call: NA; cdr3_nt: TGTGCCAGTAGTAGAGATGGGAGGACAGTCAATTCACCCCTCCACTTT; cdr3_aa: CASSRDGRTVNSPLHF
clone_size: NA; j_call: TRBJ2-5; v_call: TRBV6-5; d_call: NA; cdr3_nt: TGTGCCGGAGAATTGGGGGCAGGAGAGACCCAGTACTTC; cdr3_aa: CAGELGAGETQYF
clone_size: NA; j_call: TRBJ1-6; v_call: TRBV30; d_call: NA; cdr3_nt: TGTGCCTGGAGTGGTGCAGGGTTTGCCTCACCCCTCCACTTT; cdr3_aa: CAWSGAGFASPLHF
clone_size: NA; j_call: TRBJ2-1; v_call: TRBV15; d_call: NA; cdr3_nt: TGTGCCACCAGCAGAGATGTTGACAATGAGCAGTTCTTC; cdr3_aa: CATSRDVDNEQFF
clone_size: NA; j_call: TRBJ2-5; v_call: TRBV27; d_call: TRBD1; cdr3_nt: TGTGCCAGCAGCCGGACAGGGGATTTGGAAGAGACCCAGTACTTC; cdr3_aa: CASSRTGDLEETQYF
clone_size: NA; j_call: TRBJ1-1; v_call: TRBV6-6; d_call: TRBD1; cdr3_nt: TGTGCCAGCAGCCCGGACAGGGGTAACACTGAAGCTTTCTTT; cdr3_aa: CASSPDRGNTEAFF
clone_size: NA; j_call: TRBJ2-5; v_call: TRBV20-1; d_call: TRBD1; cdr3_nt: TGCAGTGTCGACAGGGGAGAGACCCAGTACTTC; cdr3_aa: CSVDRGETQYF
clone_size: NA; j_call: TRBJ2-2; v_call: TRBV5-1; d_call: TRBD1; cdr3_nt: TGCGCCAGCAGCTTCGGACAGGGGGCTACCGGGGAGCTGTTTTTT; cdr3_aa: CASSFGQGATGELFF
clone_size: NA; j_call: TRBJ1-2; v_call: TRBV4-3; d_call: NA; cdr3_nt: TGCGCCAGCAGCCAAGATGCCAGGGTGCTTGGCTACACCTTC; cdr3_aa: CASSQDARVLGYTF
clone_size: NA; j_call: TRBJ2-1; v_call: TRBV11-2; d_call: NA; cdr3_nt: TGTGCCAGCAGCTTAGATGTCGGACTCAGATCCTACAATGAGCAGTTCTTC; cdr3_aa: CASSLDVGLRSYNEQFF
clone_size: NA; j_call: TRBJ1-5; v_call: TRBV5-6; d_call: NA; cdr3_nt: TGTGCCAGCAGCTTGGGGGGTTATAGCAATCAGCCCCAGCATTTT; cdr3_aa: CASSLGGYSNQPQHF
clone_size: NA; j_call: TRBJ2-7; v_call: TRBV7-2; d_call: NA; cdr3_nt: TGTGCCAGCAGCCAGACTAGCTACGAGCAGTACTTC; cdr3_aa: CASSQTSYEQYF
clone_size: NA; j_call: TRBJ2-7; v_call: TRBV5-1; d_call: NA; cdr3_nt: TGCGCCAGCAGGAAAACAGGGTCGGCCTACGAGCAGTACTTC; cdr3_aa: CASRKTGSAYEQYF
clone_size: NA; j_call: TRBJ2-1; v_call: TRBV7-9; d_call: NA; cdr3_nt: TGTGCCAGCAGCTTAGGCGCAGGGGTGGGGGAGCAGTTCTTC; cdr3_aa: CASSLGAGVGEQFF
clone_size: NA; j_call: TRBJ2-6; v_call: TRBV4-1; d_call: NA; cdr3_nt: TGCGCCAGCAGCCGGGACGGGCACCCCTCTGGGGCCAACGTCCTGACTTTC; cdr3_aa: CASSRDGHPSGANVLTF
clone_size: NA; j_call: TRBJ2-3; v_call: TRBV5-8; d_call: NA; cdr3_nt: TGTGCCAGCACCCTAGGAGGACTTCCAGACACAGATACGCAGTATTTT; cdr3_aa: CASTLGGLPDTDTQYF
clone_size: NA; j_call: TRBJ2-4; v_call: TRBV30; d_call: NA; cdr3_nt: TGTGCCTGGAGTGTCCAAAACATTCAGTACTTC; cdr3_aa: CAWSVQNIQYF
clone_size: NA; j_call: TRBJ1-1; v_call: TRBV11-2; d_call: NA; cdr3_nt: TGTGCCAGCAGCTTAGGGCTGGGAGCTTTCTTT; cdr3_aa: CASSLGLGAFF
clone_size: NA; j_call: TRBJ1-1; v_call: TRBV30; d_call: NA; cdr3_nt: TGTGCCTGGAGTGCCCAGGGTAGCACTGAAGCTTTCTTT; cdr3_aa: CAWSAQGSTEAFF
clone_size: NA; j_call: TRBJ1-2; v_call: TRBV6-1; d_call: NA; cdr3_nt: TGTGCCAGCAGTGAAAGTTCAGGGAACTATGGCTACACCTTC; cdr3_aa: CASSESSGNYGYTF
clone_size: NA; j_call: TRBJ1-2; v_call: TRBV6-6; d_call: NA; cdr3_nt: TGTGCCAGCAGTTACTCGAACAGGGATGGCTACACCTTC; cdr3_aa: CASSYSNRDGYTF
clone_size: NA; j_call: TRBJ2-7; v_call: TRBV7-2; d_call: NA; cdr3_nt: TGTGCCAGCAGCTTAGTAGGCGGCCGGCCCTCCGAGCAGTACTTC; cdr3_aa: CASSLVGGRPSEQYF
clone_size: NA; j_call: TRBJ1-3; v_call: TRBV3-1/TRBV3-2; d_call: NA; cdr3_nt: TGTGCCAGCAGCCGCGGGACGGCGGCGGCGACAAACACCATATATTTT; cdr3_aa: CASSRGTAAATNTIYF
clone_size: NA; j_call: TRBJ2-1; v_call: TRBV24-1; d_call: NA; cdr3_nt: TGTGCCACCCATCACCGCGGAATCTCCCGTTACAATGAGCAGTTCTTC; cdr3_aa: CATHHRGISRYNEQFF
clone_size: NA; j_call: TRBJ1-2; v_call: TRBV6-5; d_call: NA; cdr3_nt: TGTGCCAGCAGTTCCACGTGGGACTATGGCTACACCTTC; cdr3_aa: CASSSTWDYGYTF
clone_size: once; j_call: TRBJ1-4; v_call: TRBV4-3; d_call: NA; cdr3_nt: TGCGCCAGCAGCCAAGATTTAATAAAAAATGAAAAACTGTTTTTT; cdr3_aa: CASSQDLIKNEKLFF
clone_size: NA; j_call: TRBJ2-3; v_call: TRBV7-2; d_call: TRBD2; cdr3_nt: TGTGCCAGCAGCTTAGTCCGACTAGCGGGGGTCACAGATACGCAGTATTTT; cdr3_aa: CASSLVRLAGVTDTQYF
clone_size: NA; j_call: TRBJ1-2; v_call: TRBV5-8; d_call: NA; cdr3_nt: TGTGCCAGCAGCGCACTCCAAACGGGAGGCTACACCTTC; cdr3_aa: CASSALQTGGYTF
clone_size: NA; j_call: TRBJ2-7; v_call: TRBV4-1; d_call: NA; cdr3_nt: TGCGCCAGCAGCCAAGAAGCCGCGGGCTACGAGCAGTACTTC; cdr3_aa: CASSQEAAGYEQYF
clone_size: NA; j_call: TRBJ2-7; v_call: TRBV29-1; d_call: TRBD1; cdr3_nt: TGCAGCGTCCTCCGGGACAGGGATTCCTACGAGCAGTACTTC; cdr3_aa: CSVLRDRDSYEQYF
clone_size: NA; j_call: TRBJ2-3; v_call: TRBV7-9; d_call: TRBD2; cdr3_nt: TGTGCCAGCAGCTTAGGGGCAGCGGGGGGGCGCACAGATACGCAGTATTTT; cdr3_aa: CASSLGAAGGRTDTQYF
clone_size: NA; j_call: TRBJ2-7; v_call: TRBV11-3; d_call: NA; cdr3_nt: TGTGCCAGCAGCTTAGTGGGCAGGCCGACCTCCTACGAGCAGTACTTC; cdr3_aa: CASSLVGRPTSYEQYF
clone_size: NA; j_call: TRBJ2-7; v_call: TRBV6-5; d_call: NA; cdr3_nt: TGTGCCAGCAGGGACGGCTACGAGCAGTACTTC; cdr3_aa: CASRDGYEQYF
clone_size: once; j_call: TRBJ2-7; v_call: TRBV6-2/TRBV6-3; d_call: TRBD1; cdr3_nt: TGTGCCAGCAGACCTACGGGGACAGGGGGCGCAGGCGAGCAGTACTTC; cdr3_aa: CASRPTGTGGAGEQYF
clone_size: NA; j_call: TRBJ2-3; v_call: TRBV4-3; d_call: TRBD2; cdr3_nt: TGCGCCAGCAGCCTGGGGACTAGCGGGGGAATGGATACGCAGTATTTT; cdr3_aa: CASSLGTSGGMDTQYF
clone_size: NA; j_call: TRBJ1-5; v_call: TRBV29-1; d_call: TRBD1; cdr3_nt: TGCAGCGTAGCCGGACAGGGGGCGGGTCAGCCCCAGCATTTT; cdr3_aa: CSVAGQGAGQPQHF
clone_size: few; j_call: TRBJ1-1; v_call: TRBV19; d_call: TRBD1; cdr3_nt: TGTGCCAGTAGTCCCGACAGGGTACGGAGTGAAGCTTTCTTT; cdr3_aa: CASSPDRVRSEAFF